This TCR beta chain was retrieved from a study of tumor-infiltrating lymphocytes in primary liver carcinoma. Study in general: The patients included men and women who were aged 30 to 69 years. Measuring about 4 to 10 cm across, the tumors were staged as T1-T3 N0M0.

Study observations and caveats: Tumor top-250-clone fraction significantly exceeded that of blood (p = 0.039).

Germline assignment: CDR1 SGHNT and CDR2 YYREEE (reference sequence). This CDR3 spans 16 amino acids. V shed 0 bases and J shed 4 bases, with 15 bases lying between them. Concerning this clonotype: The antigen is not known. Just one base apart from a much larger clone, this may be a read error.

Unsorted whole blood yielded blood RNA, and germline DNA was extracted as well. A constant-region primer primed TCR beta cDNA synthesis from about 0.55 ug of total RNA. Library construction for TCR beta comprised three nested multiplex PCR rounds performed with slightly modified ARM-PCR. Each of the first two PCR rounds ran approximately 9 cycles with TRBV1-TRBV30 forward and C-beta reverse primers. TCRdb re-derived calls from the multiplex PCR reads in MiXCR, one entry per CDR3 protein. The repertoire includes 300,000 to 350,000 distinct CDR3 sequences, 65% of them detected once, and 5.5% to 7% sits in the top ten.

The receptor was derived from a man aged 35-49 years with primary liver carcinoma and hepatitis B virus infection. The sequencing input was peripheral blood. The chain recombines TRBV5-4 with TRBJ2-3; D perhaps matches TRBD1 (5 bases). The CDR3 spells CASSLEILPGPDTQYF. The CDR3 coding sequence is TGTGCCAGCAGCTTGGAGATCCTCCCAGGGCCAGATACGCAGTATTTT.